This TCR beta chain was sequenced during a study of shared clonotypes between healthy human individuals. TCRdb keeps only in-frame clones here, not all; method: immunoSEQ multiplex PCR. This repertoire shows about 1.1 million clones, about 72% found once; its top ten account for 0.89%. The CDR3 covers 14 residues. Trimming stripped 0 bases from V and 5 bases from J, with 11 bases between. Germline CDR1 is ENHRY and CDR2 is SYGVKD. Input material: memory CD4+ T cells from PBMCs. Regarding subset: CD45RA-negative fraction. The chain uses TRBV10-3 and TRBJ2-7, with D possibly called TRBD1 or TRBD2 (5 bases each). The TCR comes from a man younger than 30 in good health. Some clones in this sample may be carry-over from other donors' samples. The CDR3 protein is CAISESLGTDEQYF. CDR3 nucleotide sequence: TGTGCCATCAGTGAGTCGTTAGGGACCGACGAGCAGTACTTC.